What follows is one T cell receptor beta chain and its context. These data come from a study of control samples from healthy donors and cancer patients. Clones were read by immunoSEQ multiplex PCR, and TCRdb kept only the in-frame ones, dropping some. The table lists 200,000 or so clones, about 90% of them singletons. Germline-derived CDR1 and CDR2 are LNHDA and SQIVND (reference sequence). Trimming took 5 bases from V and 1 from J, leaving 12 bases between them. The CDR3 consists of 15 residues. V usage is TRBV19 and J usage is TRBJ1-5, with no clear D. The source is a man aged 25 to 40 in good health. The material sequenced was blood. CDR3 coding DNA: TGTGCCAGTAGTTTCCCGGAGGGAAGCAATCAGCCCCAGCATTTT. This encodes CASSFPEGSNQPQHF.